Listed below are T cell receptor beta chains from one sample, sequenced in a study of T cell responses to AZD1222 COVID-19 vaccine. Some clones are missing from TCRdb's copy, which holds only in-frame ones; the method was immunoSEQ multiplex PCR. The sample carries 130,000 to 150,000 clones, around nine tenths recorded once. The sequencing here drew on peripheral blood, taken on day 0 of AZD1222 vaccination. Source of these receptors: an adult in good health. Each CDR3 is given with its conserved first and last residue.

j_call v_call cdr3_aa
TRBJ1-6 TRBV7-3 CASSLTKDSPLHF
TRBJ1-4 TRBV15 CATSRGATNEKLFF
TRBJ2-1 TRBV5-1 CASSLEASGIDEQFF
TRBJ1-6 TRBV6-1 CASSVPWEDPRPPLHF
TRBJ2-3 TRBV5-1 CASSSRTDLSTDTQYF
TRBJ1-1 TRBV19 CASSIGSHTEAFF
TRBJ1-4 TRBV5-1 CASSAHEVTGRLNEKLFF
TRBJ1-4 TRBV25-1 CASSDRHTRNEKLFF
TRBJ1-3 TRBV4-2 CASSQVLDRGPDTIYF
TRBJ1-4 TRBV18 CASSPQEGGEKLFF
TRBJ1-2 TRBV4-3 CASSLARDNNYGYTF
TRBJ2-5 TRBV7-2 CASSPPSERAQYF
TRBJ2-5 TRBV5-5 CASSLVVAGETQYF